A single sample is the source of the 28 T cell receptor beta chains below, sequenced in a study of T-cell reconstitution after alpha-beta-depleted transplantation in children (dated by TCRdb to the mid-2010s). The method was PCR. Reads for this sample came from an Illumina HiSeq 2500. Molecular barcoding was employed in the preparation of TCR libraries, with unique molecular identifiers being used to normalize TCRbeta repertoire quantification. TCRdb handled the public reads itself, with Q25 trimming in fastp and clone calling in MiXCR, and kept productive beta chains. Duplicate CDR3 protein sequences are folded into a single record with the most common DNA and genes. Across this sample there are a few hundred thousand distinct CDR3 sequences, with around a tenth seen only once. The ten biggest clones cover more than 2% of the sample. Source: PBMCs from the stem cell graft donor, taken from the stem cell graft. These receptors all come from a human donor who donated a stem cell graft to a child with acute lymphoblastic leukemia.

The rearrangement uses TRBV27 and TRBJ1-6; tentative D call: TRBD1 (5 bases). From germline, CDR1 is MNHEY and CDR2 SMNVEV (reference sequence). Trimming took off 1 base at V and 8 bases at J, with 12 bases between the two ends. The CDR3 runs 15 residues. For the CDR3, the DNA is TGTGCCAGCAGTTTATTTCAGGGTCCGCATTCACCCCTCCACTTT. It is translated as CASSLFQGPHSPLHF.

The gene calls are TRBV12-3 or TRBV12-4 and TRBJ2-1; 8 bases map to TRBD2. V lost 3 bases to trimming and J lost 0 bases; unmatched junction nucleotides: 4. This CDR3 is 16 amino acids long. As DNA, the CDR3 is TGTGCCAGCAGTTTTCCCAGCGGGAGCTCCTACAATGAGCAGTTCTTC. Its translation is CASSFPSGSSYNEQFF.

The genes are TRBV28 and TRBJ2-7, with TRBD1 matching over 8 bases. Germline CDR1 and CDR2: MDHEN and SYDVKM. The CDR3 has 14 amino acids. The J segment lost 3 bases and the V segment lost 3 bases, leaving 4 bases of the junction unmatched. CDR3 sequence (DNA): TGTGCCAGCAGTTTGGACAGGGTGGTCTACGAGCAGTACTTC. Amino acids: CASSLDRVVYEQYF.

V usage is TRBV28 and J usage is TRBJ2-2; D not certain. The CDR3 extends over 14 amino acids. Germline V gene lookup returns CDR1 MDHEN and CDR2 SYDVKM. V lost 5 bases, J lost 4 bases, and 11 bases lay in between. The CDR3 region has the DNA TGTGCCAGCAGTCTGAGGCTGGGCACCGGGGAGCTGTTTTTT. Translation gives CASSLRLGTGELFF.

Concerning this clonotype: Germline is not matched at one junction end, which may reflect a read error. This chain links TRBV11-2 with TRBJ1-2; no clear D gene. CDR3 length: 15 amino acids. Germline assignment: CDR1 SGHAT and CDR2 FQNNGV. This CDR3 is CASTLGNYGTYGYTF. CDR3 bases: TGTGCCAGCACCTTAGGAAATTATGGTACCTATGGCTACACCTTC.

This clonotype was seen more than once but under ten times. The chain has TRBV4-2 and TRBJ1-1; D possibly corresponds to TRBD1 (5 bases). V lost 4 bases and J lost 2, with 8 bases in between. This CDR3 contains 13 residues. The germline V gene has CDR1 LGHNA and CDR2 YNFKEQ. CDR3 sequence reads: CASSRGDNTEAFF. The CDR3 region has the DNA TGTGCCAGCAGCCGGGGGGATAACACTGAAGCTTTCTTT.

This clonotype turned up a few times. The gene calls are TRBV7-2 and TRBJ1-1, with D possibly matching TRBD1 (5 bases). From germline, CDR1 is SGHTA and CDR2 FQGNSA. The CDR3 has 15 residues. V was pared by 4 bases and J by 0 bases, with 12 bases between. CDR3 DNA sequence: TGTGCCAGCAGCTCGGTGGCAGGGCTGAACACTGAAGCTTTCTTT. Its translation: CASSSVAGLNTEAFF.

This clonotype was observed a few times. The chain is built from TRBV7-3 and TRBJ2-1, with 12 bases aligning to TRBD2. Unmatched junction bases numbered 13, after V lost 2 bases and J lost 5 bases. From germline, CDR1 is SGHTA and CDR2 FQGTGA. The CDR3 totals 19 residues. CDR3 in DNA: TGTGCCAGCAGCTTAGGGCTTCTCGGACTAGCGGGATCACACAATGAGCAGTTCTTC. Its protein is CASSLGLLGLAGSHNEQFF.

This clonotype showed up many times. The J gene is TRBJ2-3, the V gene TRBV6-1; perhaps D is TRBD1 or TRBD2 (7 bases each). The ends were cut back, 6 bases at V and 7 bases at J, with 14 bases in the middle. This CDR3 is built from 13 residues. In germline, CDR1 is MNHNS, CDR2 SASEGT. The DNA of the CDR3 is TGTGCCAGCAGGCCAGGGGGGGCGTATACGCAGTATTTT. Translation: CASRPGGAYTQYF.

The chain links TRBV18 to TRBJ2-1; 11 bases align to TRBD2. This CDR3 comprises 16 residues. CDR1 KGHSH and CDR2 LQKENI come from the germline V gene. Trimming took 2 bases from V and 8 from J; bases not matched to a gene: 8. This CDR3 reads CASSPGVAGGPYEQFF. CDR3 sequence (DNA): TGTGCCAGCTCACCAGGAGTAGCGGGAGGGCCATATGAGCAGTTCTTC.

This clonotype was detected only a few times. V usage is TRBV7-2 and J usage is TRBJ2-1; 10 nucleotides align to TRBD1. With V trimmed by 3 bases and J by 10 bases, 9 bases remained unmatched. Germline values: CDR1 SGHTA, CDR2 FQGNSA. This CDR3 has 15 amino acids. CDR3 residues: CASSFRTGGASEQFF. The CDR3 DNA reads as TGTGCCAGCAGCTTTAGGACAGGGGGGGCTTCCGAGCAGTTCTTC.

The rearrangement links TRBV4-2 to TRBJ2-7; D not resolved. CDR1 and CDR2 (germline): LGHNA, YNFKEQ. The CDR3 contains 13 residues. V was pared by 4 bases and J by 3 bases, with 10 bases between. CDR3 DNA sequence: TGTGCCAGCAGCCCCCGGGTCCGCTACGAGCAGTACTTC. As protein: CASSPRVRYEQYF.

The gene calls are TRBV11-1 and TRBJ2-1, with a tentative D call TRBD2 (6 bases). The CDR3 is 18 amino acids. Per the germline V gene, CDR1 is SGHAT and CDR2 is FQDESV (reference sequence). Trimming left V 1 base short and J 0 bases short, with 16 bases between. The CDR3 reads CASSLDAPGLSSYNEQFF. DNA for the CDR3: TGTGCCAGCAGCTTAGATGCCCCGGGACTGAGCTCCTACAATGAGCAGTTCTTC. Complete variable domain (other parts from reference TRBV11-1 and TRBJ2-1): EAEVAQSPRYKITEKSQAVAFWCDPISGHATLYWYRQILGQGPELLVQFQDESVVDDSQLPKDRFSAERLKGVDSTLKIQPAELGDSAMYLCASSLDAPGLSSYNEQFFGPGTRLTVL.

This clonotype was seen at least ten times. The chain employs TRBV27 and TRBJ2-7; 10 positions match TRBD2. In germline, CDR1 is MNHEY, CDR2 SMNVEV (reference sequence). With V trimmed by 5 bases and J by 3 bases, 10 bases remained unmatched. The CDR3 has 16 residues. The CDR3 sequence: CASSKTGTSAHYEQYF. The CDR3, as DNA: TGTGCCAGCAGTAAAACCGGGACTAGCGCCCACTACGAGCAGTACTTC.

V gene TRBV5-1 combines with J gene TRBJ2-7, with D maybe TRBD2 (6 bases). This CDR3 has 14 residues. Trimming stripped 7 bases from V and 1 base from J, with 15 bases between. In germline, CDR1 is SGHRS, CDR2 YFSETQ. CDR3 nucleotide sequence: TGCGCCAGCCGCTGGCCTAGCGCATCCTACGAGCAGTACTTC. Translation gives CASRWPSASYEQYF.

This clonotype was observed at least ten times. The rearrangement links TRBV12-3 or TRBV12-4 to TRBJ2-5, with 14 bases that match TRBD2. The CDR3 consists of 15 residues. V shed 6 bases and J 6 bases; nucleotides not matched to a gene: 6. CDR3 nucleotides: TGTGCCAGCAGCCCGGGACTAGCGGGAGCCCAGACCCAGTACTTC. As protein: CASSPGLAGAQTQYF.

This clonotype was seen a handful of times. This chain joins TRBV4-3 and TRBJ2-7; a weak D match, TRBD1 (5 bases). CDR1 and CDR2 from the germline V gene are LGHNA and YSLEER. The CDR3 spans 14 residues. V was clipped by 1 base and J by 2 bases, with 9 bases between them. CDR3 in DNA: TGCGCCAGCAGCCAAGGGACATTCCCCTACGAGCAGTACTTC. The encoded protein is CASSQGTFPYEQYF.

The table lists this clonotype with a count of one. V gene TRBV19 combines with J gene TRBJ2-2; possibly TRBD1 or TRBD2 for D (5 bases each). The CDR3 runs to 15 residues. V was trimmed by 3 bases and J by 4 bases, leaving 12 bases between them. Germline V lookup: CDR1 LNHDA, CDR2 SQIVND (reference sequence). CDR3 region: CASSMVWGSTGELFF. The DNA for the CDR3 is TGTGCCAGTAGTATGGTGTGGGGGAGCACCGGGGAGCTGTTTTTT.

This clonotype came up many times. V is TRBV7-8 and J is TRBJ1-1; 10 bases fit TRBD1. V shed 8 bases, J shed 2 bases, and the junction held 5 bases outside the gene matches. The CDR3 sequence is 14 residues long. The germline gives CDR1 SGHVS, CDR2 FQNEAQ. CDR3 in amino acids: CASGDRGINTEAFF. The CDR3 DNA reads TGTGCCAGCGGGGACAGGGGCATTAACACTGAAGCTTTCTTT.

In its sample, this clonotype was seen a few times. The rearrangement uses TRBV10-3 and TRBJ2-2; TRBD1 matches at 8 bases. V trimming: 8 bases; J trimming: 5 bases; junction bases outside the gene matches: 7. The CDR3 covers 14 residues. Per germline, CDR1 ENHRY and CDR2 SYGVKD. CDR3 sequence reads: CAIHGQGGTGELFF. CDR3 sequence (DNA): TGTGCCATCCACGGACAGGGCGGAACCGGGGAGCTGTTTTTT.

This clonotype occurred many times. The chain recombines TRBV24-1 with TRBJ2-5; TRBD1 matches 12 bases. Per germline, CDR1 KGHDR and CDR2 SFDVKD. The CDR3 has 15 amino acids. V was pared by 11 bases and J by 4 bases, with 10 bases of the junction left unmatched. The CDR3 coding sequence is TGTGCCATCCTCCGGGACAGGGGGCCTGGAGAGACCCAGTACTTC. Translating gives CAILRDRGPGETQYF.

This clonotype occurred many times. V gene TRBV7-9 combines with J gene TRBJ2-7, with unresolved D. V lost 6 bases, J lost 3 bases, and 12 bases lay in between. Germline CDR1 is SEHNR and CDR2 is FQNEAQ (reference sequence). The CDR3 contains 13 residues. Here the CDR3 reads CASRDRADYEQYF. In DNA, the CDR3 is TGTGCCAGCAGGGATCGGGCCGACTACGAGCAGTACTTC.

The chain uses TRBV2 and TRBJ2-3; D gene unclear. The CDR3 covers 13 residues. CDR1 is SNHLY and CDR2 is FYNNEI in the germline V gene. Trimming shortened V by 4 bases and J by 4 bases, and 9 bases separated the two germline ends. The CDR3 DNA reads TGTGCCAGCAGTGTACTCGAGGCAGATACGCAGTATTTT. Its protein product is CASSVLEADTQYF.

In its sample, this clonotype was seen a few times. The rearrangement joins TRBV3-1 to TRBJ1-5; possibly TRBD1 for D (6 bases). CDR3 length: 17 residues. V was cut by 0 bases and J by 2 bases, with 14 bases left in between. CDR1 is LGHDT, CDR2 YNNKEL, per germline (reference sequence). CDR3 DNA sequence: TGTGCCAGCAGCCAAGAAGGCGGGGGCACGGGCAATCAGCCCCAGCATTTT. It translates to CASSQEGGGTGNQPQHF.

This chain uses TRBV11-1 with TRBJ2-7, with no clear D. The V end was cut by 4 bases, the J end by 1 base, with 14 bases between. This CDR3 has 15 amino acids. CDR1 is SGHAT and CDR2 is FQDESV in the germline V gene (reference sequence). In DNA, the CDR3 is TGTGCCAGCAGCTCCAATCTGGACGGATCCTACGAGCAGTACTTC. Residues: CASSSNLDGSYEQYF.

This chain connects TRBV27 to TRBJ2-2; TRBD1 agrees at 10 bases. Germline V gene data show CDR1 as MNHEY and CDR2 as SMNVEV (reference sequence). This CDR3 has 15 residues. The J segment lost 7 bases and the V segment lost 4 bases, leaving 6 bases of the junction unmatched. The CDR3 coding sequence is TGTGCCAGCAGTTCAAAGACAGGGGGCCACGGGGAGCTGTTTTTT. This encodes CASSSKTGGHGELFF.

This clonotype was counted only a few times. The chain has TRBV25-1 and TRBJ1-1; the D gene is possibly TRBD1 (6 bases). The CDR3 extends over 18 amino acids. With 6 bases removed from V and 3 bases from J, the gap between germline ends came to 26 bases. Germline V gene lookup returns CDR1 MGHDK and CDR2 SYGVNS. The DNA for the CDR3 is TGTGCCAGCAGCACTTACCGGGACACGCGATTGAGTGACACTGAAGCTTTCTTT. Its protein is CASSTYRDTRLSDTEAFF.

A few counts support this clonotype. This chain joins TRBV7-8 and TRBJ2-3; D remains unclear. CDR3 length: 14 amino acids. Germline V gene data show CDR1 as SGHVS and CDR2 as FQNEAQ. Trimming took off 5 bases at V and 5 bases at J, with 14 bases between the two ends. The CDR3, as DNA: TGTGCCAGCAGCCCCGTAATAGGTGTAGATACGCAGTATTTT. It encodes CASSPVIGVDTQYF.